This entry lists 14 T cell receptor beta chains sequenced from one sample in a study of T cells in Graves' hyperthyroidism and ophthalmopathy. It was RNA transcripts that yielded the amplified TCR beta CDR3 regions. In the first-round RT-PCR of the TCR CDR3, the HTBI primer set was used. One entry per CDR3 protein, called by TCRdb with MiXCR from the multiplex PCR reads. The table lists approximately 560,000 distinct CDR3 sequences, about 43% of them singletons. The specimen sequenced was peripheral blood or thyroid tissue (not recorded which). These receptors all come from a woman aged 18-29 years with Graves' hyperthyroidism.

The V and J genes are TRBV10-3 and TRBJ1-5, with 7 bases identical to TRBD1. With 0 bases clipped from V and 6 bases from J, the junction kept 5 bases outside the gene matches. CDR1 and CDR2 from the germline V gene are ENHRY and SYGVKD. The CDR3 consists of 15 residues. CDR3 in amino acids: CAISESTGVPQPQHF. The CDR3 DNA sequence: TGTGCCATCAGTGAGTCCACAGGGGTACCTCAGCCCCAGCATTTT.

This clonotype was seen many times. The V gene is TRBV5-8, the J gene TRBJ1-4, with D tentatively TRBD1 (6 bases). Trimming removed 2 bases from V and 6 bases from J, with 8 bases in between. Per the germline V gene, CDR1 is SGHTS and CDR2 is YDEGEE. The CDR3 covers 13 residues. The CDR3 bases are TGTGCCAGCAGCTTACAGGGTGATGAAAAACTGTTTTTT. Amino acids: CASSLQGDEKLFF.

This clonotype has only one observation. An end of the junction differs from the germline gene, which may be a read error. The chain has TRBV7-9 and TRBJ2-7, with 8 bases identical to TRBD2. This CDR3 has 14 amino acids. CDR1 is SEHNR, CDR2 FQNEAQ, per germline (reference sequence). The CDR3 spells CVSSLRLASYEQYF. The CDR3, as DNA: TGTGTCAGCAGCCTGAGACTAGCGTCCTACGAGCAGTACTTC.

About this clonotype: This could be a read error, since a much larger clone is one nucleotide away. The chain has TRBV10-3 and TRBJ1-4; D is uncertain. Germline-derived CDR1 and CDR2 are ENHRY and SYGVKD. CDR3 length: 12 residues. DNA for the CDR3: TGTGCCACCAGTGACCGGAATGAAAAACTGTTTTTT. It specifies CATSDRNEKLFF.

This clonotype was seen only a few times. The chain has TRBV20-1 and TRBJ2-5, with D perhaps TRBD1 (6 bases). The CDR3 has 12 residues. CDR1 is DFQATT and CDR2 is SNEGSKA in the germline V gene (reference sequence). V gave up 6 bases and J gave up 3 bases, with 11 bases separating them. CDR3 in DNA: TGCAGTGCCGGACAGTCTGAAGAGACCCAGTACTTC. It codes for CSAGQSEETQYF.

This clonotype occurred a few times. V is TRBV7-9 and J is TRBJ1-1; the D gene is possibly TRBD1 (5 bases). Germline CDR1 and CDR2: SEHNR and FQNEAQ (reference sequence). The CDR3 covers 14 residues. The V and J ends lost 3 bases and 1 base respectively, with 9 bases between them. CDR3 loop: CASSFQRGNTEAFF. The CDR3 DNA sequence: TGTGCCAGCAGCTTTCAGAGGGGGAACACTGAAGCTTTCTTT. Drawing the rest from reference TRBV7-9 and TRBJ1-1, the complete variable domain is DTGVSQNPRHKITKRGQNVTFRCDPISEHNRLYWYRQTLGQGPEFLTYFQNEAQLEKSRLLSDRFSAERPKGSFSTLEIQRTEQGDSAMYLCASSFQRGNTEAFFGQGTRLTVV.

This rearrangement joins TRBV14 to TRBJ2-5; D perhaps matches TRBD2 (6 bases). Trimming shortened V by 1 base and J by 4 bases, and 10 bases separated the two germline ends. Germline CDR1 SGHDN, CDR2 FVKESK. CDR3 size: 14 residues. The CDR3 loop is CASSQGLARETQYF. The CDR3 DNA is TGTGCCAGCAGCCAAGGGCTAGCGAGAGAGACCCAGTACTTC. The full variable domain, completed using reference TRBV14 and TRBJ2-5, is EAGVTQFPSHSVIEKGQTVTLRCDPISGHDNLYWYRRVMGKEIKFLLHFVKESKQDESGMPNNRFLAERTGGTYSTLKVQPAELEDSGVYFCASSQGLARETQYFGPGTRLLVL.

This clonotype was seen ten or more times. The chain couples TRBV14 to TRBJ1-5; TRBD1 might be the D (6 bases). The length of the CDR3 is 13 residues. V lost 5 bases, J lost 4 bases, and 9 bases lay in between. Germline CDR1 and CDR2: SGHDN and FVKESK. CDR3 DNA: TGTGCCAGCAGCAACACAGGGAATCAGCCCCAGCATTTT. This sequence encodes CASSNTGNQPQHF.

In its sample, this clonotype was seen a few times. This chain uses TRBV6-1 with TRBJ1-1; D is undetermined. The CDR3 totals 13 residues. V was pared by 6 bases and J by 5 bases, with 13 bases between. Germline-derived CDR1 and CDR2 are MNHNS and SASEGT. CDR3 loop: CASRPWGGTEAFF. The CDR3 coding sequence is TGTGCCAGCAGACCCTGGGGTGGGACTGAAGCTTTCTTT.

This clonotype was seen many times. The rearrangement links TRBV10-3 to TRBJ2-7; D is unclear. The CDR3 has 13 amino acids. Per germline, CDR1 ENHRY and CDR2 SYGVKD. The V and J ends lost 3 bases and 4 bases respectively, with 10 bases between them. In DNA, the CDR3 is TGTGCCATCAGTGAAGCTAGTACGTACGAGCAGTACTTC. Its translation: CAISEASTYEQYF.

The chain couples TRBV7-9 to TRBJ1-2; D perhaps matches TRBD1 (5 bases). Deletions cut 2 bases from V and 2 bases from J, with 12 bases between. Germline V gene data show CDR1 as SEHNR and CDR2 as FQNEAQ (reference sequence). The CDR3 length is 15 residues. DNA for the CDR3: TGTGCCAGCAGCTTAACTTACGGGGCAAACTATGGCTACACCTTC. Translating gives CASSLTYGANYGYTF.

The rearrangement joins TRBV29-1 to TRBJ2-5; 8 positions match TRBD1. V was pared by 8 bases and J by 5 bases, with 10 bases of the junction left unmatched. The CDR3 runs 13 residues. The V gene's germline CDR1 is SQVTM and CDR2 ANQGSEA. The CDR3 DNA sequence: TGCAGCACCGGACAGGGCGCAGGGGAGACCCAGTACTTC. Protein product: CSTGQGAGETQYF.

This clonotype was seen many times. V gene TRBV2 combines with J gene TRBJ1-1; D might be TRBD1 (5 bases). Germline assignment: CDR1 SNHLY and CDR2 FYNNEI. Trimming shortened V by 3 bases and J by 1 base, and 12 bases separated the two germline ends. This CDR3 contains 15 residues. CDR3 residues: CASSDRVGGNTEAFF. CDR3 nucleotide sequence: TGTGCCAGCAGTGACAGGGTGGGGGGGAACACTGAAGCTTTCTTT.

V usage is TRBV7-2 and J usage is TRBJ1-3; TRBD1 matches 8 bases. J lost 6 bases, V lost 6 bases, and 7 bases had no gene match. This CDR3 region has 14 residues. Germline-derived CDR1 and CDR2 are SGHTA and FQGNSA. The CDR3 bases are TGTGCCAGCAGTTTTCTCCAGGGGGCAAACACCATATATTTT. Translation: CASSFLQGANTIYF.